This TCR beta chain was retrieved from a study of a mutant IDH1 vaccine in newly diagnosed glioma. Study overall: The initiation of vaccination occurred 4-6 weeks after radiotherapy alone, or with temozolomide cycles.

This CDR3 has 15 residues. Trimming cost V 5 bases and J 1 base; bases outside gene matches: 6. The germline gives CDR1 LNHDA, CDR2 SQIVND (reference sequence). Study-level points and caveats: Shifts in the top peripheral T cell clonotypes seemed unrelated to pseudoprogression.

As for time point: week 5, during vaccination. Each dose delivered 300 ug of mutant IDH1 20-mer peptide subcutaneously with imiquimod. The donor cohort comprised cases of new WHO grade 3 or 4 IDH1-mutant, ATRX-lost astrocytoma. Using immunoSEQ multiplex PCR, the repertoire was profiled, and TCRdb retains in-frame clones only, with some absent. This table has around 32,000 clones, about nine tenths appearing once. With regard to this clone: Its antigen is currently unknown.

Sequenced material: peripheral blood mononuclear cells (PBMCs), taken from a glioma patient whose treatment included an IDH1 peptide vaccine. The clonotype comes from a middle-aged woman with glioma. Some clones in this sample may be carry-over from other donors' samples. V and J are TRBV19 and TRBJ1-1; 8 positions match TRBD1. The CDR3 bases are TGTGCCAGTAGTTACCAGACAGGGGCGAACACTGAAGCTTTCTTT. Translation: CASSYQTGANTEAFF.